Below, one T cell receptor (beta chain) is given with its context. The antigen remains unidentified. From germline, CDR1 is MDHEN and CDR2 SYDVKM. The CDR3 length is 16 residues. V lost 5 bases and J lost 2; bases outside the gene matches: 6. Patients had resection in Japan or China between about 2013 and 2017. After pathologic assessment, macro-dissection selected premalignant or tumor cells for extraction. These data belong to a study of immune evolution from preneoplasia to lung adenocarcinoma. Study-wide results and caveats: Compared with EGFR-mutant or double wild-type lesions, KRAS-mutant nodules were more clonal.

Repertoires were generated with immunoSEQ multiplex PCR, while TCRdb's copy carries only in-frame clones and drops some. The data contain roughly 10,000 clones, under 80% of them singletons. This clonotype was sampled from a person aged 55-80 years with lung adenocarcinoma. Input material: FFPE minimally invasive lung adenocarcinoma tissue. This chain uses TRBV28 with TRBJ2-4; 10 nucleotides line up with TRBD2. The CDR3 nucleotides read TGTGCCAGCAGTAACGGAGCGGGGGGGCCCAAAAACATTCAGTACTTC. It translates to CASSNGAGGPKNIQYF. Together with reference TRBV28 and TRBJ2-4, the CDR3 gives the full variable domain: DVKVTQSSRYLVKRTGEKVFLECVQDMDHENMFWYRQDPGLGLRLIYFSYDVKMKEKGDIPEGYSVSREKKERFSLILESASTNQTSMYLCASSNGAGGPKNIQYFGAGTRLSVL.